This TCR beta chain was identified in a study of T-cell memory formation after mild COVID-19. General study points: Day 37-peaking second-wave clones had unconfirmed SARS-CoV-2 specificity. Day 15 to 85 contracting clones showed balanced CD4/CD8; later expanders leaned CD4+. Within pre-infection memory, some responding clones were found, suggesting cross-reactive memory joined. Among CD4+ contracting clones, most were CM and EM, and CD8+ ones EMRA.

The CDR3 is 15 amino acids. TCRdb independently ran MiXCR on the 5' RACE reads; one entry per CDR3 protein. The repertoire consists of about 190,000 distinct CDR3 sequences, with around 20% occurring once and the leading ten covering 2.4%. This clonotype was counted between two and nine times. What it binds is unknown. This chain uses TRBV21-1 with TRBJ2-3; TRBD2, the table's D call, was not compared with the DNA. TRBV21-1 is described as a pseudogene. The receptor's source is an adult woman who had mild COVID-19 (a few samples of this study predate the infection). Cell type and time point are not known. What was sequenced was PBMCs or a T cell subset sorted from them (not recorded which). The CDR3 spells CASSPRALGTDTQYF. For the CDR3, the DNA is TGTGCCAGCAGCCCTCGGGCCTTGGGCACAGATACGCAGTATTTT.